Below are 2 T cell receptor beta chains sequenced from a single sample in a study of cytomegalovirus exposure and HLA in healthy donors. Primers: 60 Vbeta forward and 13 Jbeta reverse. The table came from immunoSEQ multiplex PCR; TCRdb's copy has only in-frame clones and leaves some out. Of some 60,000 clones listed, approximately 89% are singletons. Source material: PBMCs. The origin of the receptors is a man aged 18 to 29 in good health and CMV-seronegative.

The chain carries TRBV7-2 and TRBJ2-7; unclear D gene. Per the germline V gene, CDR1 is SGHTA and CDR2 is FQGNSA. The length of the CDR3 is 13 residues. Trimming cost V 5 bases and J 3 bases, with 11 bases left between them. Here the CDR3 DNA reads TGTGCCAGCAGCCTACTGAAGTTCTACGAGCAGTACTTC. It encodes CASSLLKFYEQYF.

This clone was found a few times. This chain joins TRBV7-8 and TRBJ2-7, with a possible D match to TRBD1 (6 bases). Deletions cut 1 base from V and 3 bases from J, with 13 bases between. The CDR3 has 15 amino acids. From germline, CDR1 is SGHVS and CDR2 FQNEAQ. CDR3 sequence reads: CASSLERGHIYEQYF. CDR3 nucleotide sequence: TGTGCCAGCAGCTTAGAAAGGGGACATATCTACGAGCAGTACTTC.